The 5 T cell receptor beta chains reported below all come from one sample, sequenced in a study of T cell responses to AZD1222 COVID-19 vaccine. Data came from immunoSEQ multiplex PCR; TCRdb stores just in-frame clones and leaves some out. This table has 110,000 to 150,000 clones, more than 80% appearing once. The sample was peripheral blood, taken on day 0 of AZD1222 vaccination. The origin of the receptors is an adult in good health.

J is TRBJ2-7 and V is TRBV28; D is perhaps TRBD2 (6 bases). V lost 5 bases and J 3 bases, leaving 17 bases between the germline ends. The CDR3 spans 15 residues. CDR1 and CDR2 from the germline V gene are MDHEN and SYDVKM. This CDR3 reads CASSPPRLGRYEQYF. The CDR3 region has the DNA TGTGCCAGCAGTCCACCCAGACTAGGACGCTACGAGCAGTACTTC.

The chain has TRBV18 and TRBJ1-5; D unclear. Germline V gene lookup returns CDR1 KGHSH and CDR2 LQKENI. The V gene lost 3 bases and the J gene lost 4 bases, with 7 bases spanning the gap. This CDR3 has 13 residues. CDR3 DNA: TGTGCCAGCTCACCGTCTAAAAATCAGCCCCAGCATTTT. This sequence encodes CASSPSKNQPQHF.

The CDR3 bases are TGTGCCAGCAGCCGCCGCCTGAACACTGAAGCTTTCTTT. Amino acids: CASSRRLNTEAFF. The chain recombines TRBV13 with TRBJ1-1; D not certain. CDR3 length: 13 amino acids. V was shortened by 5 bases and J by 0 bases, with 7 bases between the two germline ends. The germline gives CDR1 PRHDT, CDR2 FYEKMQ (reference sequence).

This clone was recorded only once. The CDR3 region has the DNA TGTGCCAGCTCACCTGGTTTGGGCCCTGAAGCTTATAATTCACCCCTCCACTTT. It codes for CASSPGLGPEAYNSPLHF. The chain recombines TRBV18 with TRBJ1-6; D not resolved. The CDR3 loop spans 18 amino acids. CDR1 and CDR2 from the germline V gene are KGHSH and LQKENI. The V and J ends lost 3 bases and 4 bases respectively, with 19 bases between them.

This sequence joins TRBV19 and TRBJ2-4; TRBD2 might be the D (5 bases). Germline CDR1 LNHDA, CDR2 SQIVND (reference sequence). V was clipped by 3 bases and J by 8 bases, with 8 bases between them. There are 12 residues in the CDR3. For the CDR3, the DNA is TGTGCCAGTAGTATGGAGGCCTACATTCAGTACTTC. Protein: CASSMEAYIQYF.